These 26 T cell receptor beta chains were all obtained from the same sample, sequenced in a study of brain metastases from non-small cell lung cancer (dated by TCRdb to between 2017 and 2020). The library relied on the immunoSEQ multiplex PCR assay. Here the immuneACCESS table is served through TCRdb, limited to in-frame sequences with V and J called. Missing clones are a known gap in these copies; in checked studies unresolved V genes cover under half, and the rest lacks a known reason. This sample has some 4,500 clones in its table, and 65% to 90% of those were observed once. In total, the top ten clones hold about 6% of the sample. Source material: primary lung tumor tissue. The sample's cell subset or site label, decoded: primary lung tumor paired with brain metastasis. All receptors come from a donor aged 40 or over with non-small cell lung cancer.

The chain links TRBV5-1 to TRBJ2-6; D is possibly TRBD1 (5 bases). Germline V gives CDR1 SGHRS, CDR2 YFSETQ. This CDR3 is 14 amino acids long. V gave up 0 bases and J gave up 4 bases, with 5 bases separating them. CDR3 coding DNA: TGCGCCAGCAGCTTGGGACAGGGGGCCAACGTCCTGACTTTC. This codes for CASSLGQGANVLTF.

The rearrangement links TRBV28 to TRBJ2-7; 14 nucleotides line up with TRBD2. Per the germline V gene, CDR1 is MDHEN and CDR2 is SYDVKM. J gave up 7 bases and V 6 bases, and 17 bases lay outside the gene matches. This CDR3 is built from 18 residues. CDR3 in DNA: TGTGCCAGCAGCTCACCCCGACTAGCGGGAGGGCCCAGGAAAGAGCAGTACTTC. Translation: CASSSPRLAGGPRKEQYF. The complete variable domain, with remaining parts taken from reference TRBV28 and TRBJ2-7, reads DVKVTQSSRYLVKRTGEKVFLECVQDMDHENMFWYRQDPGLGLRLIYFSYDVKMKEKGDIPEGYSVSREKKERFSLILESASTNQTSMYLCASSSPRLAGGPRKEQYFGPGTRLTVT.

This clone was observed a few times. This chain's CDR3 is CASSERGGGGYTF. CDR3 coding DNA: TGTGCCAGCAGTGAAAGAGGCGGGGGTGGCTACACCTTC. The chain is built from TRBV6-4 and TRBJ1-2; possibly TRBD1 for D (5 bases). The CDR3 consists of 13 residues. Trimming pared 3 bases from V and 7 bases from J, leaving 12 bases between. Germline V gene data show CDR1 as MRHNA and CDR2 as SNTAGT.

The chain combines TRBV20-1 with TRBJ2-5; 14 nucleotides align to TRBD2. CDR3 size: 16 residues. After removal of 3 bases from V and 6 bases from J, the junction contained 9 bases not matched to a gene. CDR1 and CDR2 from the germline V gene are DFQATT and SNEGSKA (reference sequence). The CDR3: CSASPGLAGVGQTQYF. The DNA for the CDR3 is TGCAGTGCTAGTCCGGGACTAGCGGGAGTTGGGCAGACCCAGTACTTC.

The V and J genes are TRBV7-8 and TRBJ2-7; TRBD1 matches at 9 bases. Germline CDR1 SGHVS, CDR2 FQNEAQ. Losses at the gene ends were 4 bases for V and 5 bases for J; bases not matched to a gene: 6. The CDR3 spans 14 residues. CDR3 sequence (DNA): TGTGCCAGCAGCTGGGGGGACAGGGTAAACGAGCAGTACTTC. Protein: CASSWGDRVNEQYF.

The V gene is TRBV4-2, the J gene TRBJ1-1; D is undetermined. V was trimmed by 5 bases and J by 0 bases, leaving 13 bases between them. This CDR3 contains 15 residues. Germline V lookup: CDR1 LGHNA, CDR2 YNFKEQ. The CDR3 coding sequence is TGTGCCAGCAGCGTCCGGGTGGGGATGAACACTGAAGCTTTCTTT. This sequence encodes CASSVRVGMNTEAFF.

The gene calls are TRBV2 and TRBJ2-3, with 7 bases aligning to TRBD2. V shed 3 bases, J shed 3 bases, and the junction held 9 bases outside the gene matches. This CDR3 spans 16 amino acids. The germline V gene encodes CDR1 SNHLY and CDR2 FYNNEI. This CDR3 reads CASSEEGRLATDTQYF. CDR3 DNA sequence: TGTGCCAGCAGTGAGGAAGGGAGACTAGCAACAGATACGCAGTATTTT.

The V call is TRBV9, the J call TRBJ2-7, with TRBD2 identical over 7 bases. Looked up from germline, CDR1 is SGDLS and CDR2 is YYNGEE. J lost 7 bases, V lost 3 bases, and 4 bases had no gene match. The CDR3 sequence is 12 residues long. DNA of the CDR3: TGTGCCAGCAGCGCCCCCGGGGGGGAGCAGTACTTC. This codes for CASSAPGGEQYF.

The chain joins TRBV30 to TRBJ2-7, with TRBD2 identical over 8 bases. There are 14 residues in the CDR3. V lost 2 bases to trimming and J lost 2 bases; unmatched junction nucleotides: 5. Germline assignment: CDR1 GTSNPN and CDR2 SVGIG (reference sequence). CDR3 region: CAWSFTSGPYEQYF. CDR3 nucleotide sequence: TGTGCCTGGAGTTTTACTAGCGGTCCCTACGAGCAGTACTTC.

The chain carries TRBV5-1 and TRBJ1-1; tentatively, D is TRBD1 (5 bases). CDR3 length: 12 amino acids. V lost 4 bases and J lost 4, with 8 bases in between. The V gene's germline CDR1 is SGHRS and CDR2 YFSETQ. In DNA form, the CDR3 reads TGCGCCAGCAGCCCTGGGGGCACTGAAGCTTTCTTT. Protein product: CASSPGGTEAFF.

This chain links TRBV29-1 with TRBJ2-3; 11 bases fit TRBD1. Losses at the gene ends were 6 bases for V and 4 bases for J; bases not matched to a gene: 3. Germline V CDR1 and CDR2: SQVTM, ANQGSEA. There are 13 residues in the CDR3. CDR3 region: CSVRTGGADTQYF. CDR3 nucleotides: TGCAGCGTAAGGACAGGGGGCGCAGATACGCAGTATTTT.

DNA of the CDR3: TGTGCCATCAAGGCCGGAGGGGGCTCCAAATCAGATACGCAGTATTTT. Translated: CAIKAGGGSKSDTQYF. The chain carries TRBV10-3 and TRBJ2-3, with D possibly TRBD1 on 7 matching bases. CDR1 and CDR2 from the germline V gene are ENHRY and SYGVKD. The germline V and J ends were trimmed by 7 bases and 4 bases, with 21 bases remaining between them. The CDR3 covers 16 residues.

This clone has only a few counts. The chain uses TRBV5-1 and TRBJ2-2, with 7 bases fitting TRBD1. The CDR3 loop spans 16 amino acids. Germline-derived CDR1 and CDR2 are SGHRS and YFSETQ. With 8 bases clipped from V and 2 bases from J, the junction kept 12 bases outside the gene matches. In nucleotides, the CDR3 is TGCGCCAGTATCAATGACAGGGTTGAAAACACCGGGGAGCTGTTTTTT. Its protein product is CASINDRVENTGELFF.

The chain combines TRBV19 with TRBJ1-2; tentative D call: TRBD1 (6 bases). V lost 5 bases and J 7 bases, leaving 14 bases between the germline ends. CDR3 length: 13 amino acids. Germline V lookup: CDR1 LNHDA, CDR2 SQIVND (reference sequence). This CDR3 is CASSAGTTGGYTF. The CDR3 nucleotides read TGTGCCAGTAGTGCCGGGACAACGGGTGGCTACACCTTC.

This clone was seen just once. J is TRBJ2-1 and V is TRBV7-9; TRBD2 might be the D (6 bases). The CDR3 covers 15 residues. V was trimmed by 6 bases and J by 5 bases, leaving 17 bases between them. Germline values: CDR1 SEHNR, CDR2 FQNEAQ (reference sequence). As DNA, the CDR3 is TGTGCCAGCAGGAGGGACTCCCCGGCGGACAATGAGCAGTTCTTC. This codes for CASRRDSPADNEQFF.

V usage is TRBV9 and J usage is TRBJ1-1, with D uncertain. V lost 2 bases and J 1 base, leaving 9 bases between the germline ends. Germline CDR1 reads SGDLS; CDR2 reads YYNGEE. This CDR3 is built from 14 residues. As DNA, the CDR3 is TGTGCCAGCAGCGTTATCTCAGAGAACACTGAAGCTTTCTTT. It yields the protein CASSVISENTEAFF.

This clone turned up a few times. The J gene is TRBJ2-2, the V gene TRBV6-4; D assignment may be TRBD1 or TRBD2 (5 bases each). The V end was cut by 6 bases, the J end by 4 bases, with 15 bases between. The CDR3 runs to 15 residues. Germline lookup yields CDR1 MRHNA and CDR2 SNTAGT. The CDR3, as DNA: TGTGCCAGCAGCCCCCGTGGGACCCTCACCGGGGAGCTGTTTTTT. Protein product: CASSPRGTLTGELFF.

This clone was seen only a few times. This chain's CDR3 is CASSEFNYEQYF. The CDR3 region has the DNA TGTGCCAGCAGTGAATTTAACTACGAGCAGTACTTC. The chain links TRBV2 to TRBJ2-7; the D is unclear. V lost 2 bases and J lost 3, with 5 bases in between. There are 12 residues in the CDR3. Germline assignment: CDR1 SNHLY and CDR2 FYNNEI.

The CDR3 nucleotides read TGTGCCAGCAGTGAAGGGACTAGCGCTAACGAGCAGTACTTC. This gives the protein CASSEGTSANEQYF. The chain joins TRBV6-1 to TRBJ2-7, with TRBD2 matching 9 bases. In germline, CDR1 is MNHNS, CDR2 SASEGT. Trimming cost V 1 base and J 5 bases; bases outside gene matches: 3. The CDR3 is 14 amino acids.

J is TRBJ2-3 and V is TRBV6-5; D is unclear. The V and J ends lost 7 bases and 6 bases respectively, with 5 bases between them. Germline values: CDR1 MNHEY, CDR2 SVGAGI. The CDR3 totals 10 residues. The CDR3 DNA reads TGTGCCAGCAAGTCGGATACGCAGTATTTT. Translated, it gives CASKSDTQYF.

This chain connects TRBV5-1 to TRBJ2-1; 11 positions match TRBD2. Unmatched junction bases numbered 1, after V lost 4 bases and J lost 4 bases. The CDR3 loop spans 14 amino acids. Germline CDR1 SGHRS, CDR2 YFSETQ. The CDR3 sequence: CASSRTSGYNEQFF. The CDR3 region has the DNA TGCGCCAGCAGCAGGACTAGCGGGTACAATGAGCAGTTCTTC. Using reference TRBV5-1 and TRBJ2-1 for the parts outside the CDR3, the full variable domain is KAGVTQTPRYLIKTRGQQVTLSCSPISGHRSVSWYQQTPGQGLQFLFEYFSETQRNKGNFPGRFSGRQFSNSRSEMNVSTLELGDSALYLCASSRTSGYNEQFFGPGTRLTVL.

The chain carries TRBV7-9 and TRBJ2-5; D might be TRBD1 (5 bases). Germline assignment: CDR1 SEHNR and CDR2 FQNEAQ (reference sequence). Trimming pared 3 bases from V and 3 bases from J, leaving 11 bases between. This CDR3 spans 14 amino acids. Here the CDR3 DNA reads TGTGCCAGCAGCTTGATCAGGGATGAAGAGACCCAGTACTTC. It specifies CASSLIRDEETQYF.

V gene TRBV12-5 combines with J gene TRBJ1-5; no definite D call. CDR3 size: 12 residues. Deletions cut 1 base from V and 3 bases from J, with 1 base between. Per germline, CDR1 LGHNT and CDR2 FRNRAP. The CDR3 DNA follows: TGTGCTAGTGGTTTGGACAATCAGCCCCAGCATTTT. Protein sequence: CASGLDNQPQHF.

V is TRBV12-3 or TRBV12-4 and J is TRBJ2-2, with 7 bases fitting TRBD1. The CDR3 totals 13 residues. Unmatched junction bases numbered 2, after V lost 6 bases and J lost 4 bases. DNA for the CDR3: TGTGCCAGCAGGACAGGGCTCACCGGGGAGCTGTTTTTT. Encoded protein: CASRTGLTGELFF.

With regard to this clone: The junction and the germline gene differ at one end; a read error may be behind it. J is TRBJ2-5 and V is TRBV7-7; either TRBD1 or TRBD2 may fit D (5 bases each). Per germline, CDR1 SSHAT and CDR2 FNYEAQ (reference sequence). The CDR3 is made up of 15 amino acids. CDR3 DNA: TGTGCTAGCAGCTCGGGAAGGACATACCAAGAGACCCAGTACTTC. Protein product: CASSSGRTYQETQYF.

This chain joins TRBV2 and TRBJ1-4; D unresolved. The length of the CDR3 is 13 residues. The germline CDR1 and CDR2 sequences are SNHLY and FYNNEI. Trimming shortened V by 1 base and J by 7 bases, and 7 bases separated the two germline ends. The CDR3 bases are TGTGCCAGCAGTGAAGGGGGAGGTGAAAAACTGTTTTTT. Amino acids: CASSEGGGEKLFF.